A selection of T cell receptor beta chains follows, all from one sample in a study of CD8+ T cells in alopecia areata. Profiled with immunoSEQ multiplex PCR; TCRdb holds only in-frame clones, not every one. The profile shows over 90,000 clones, around 59% of them singletons. The sequenced sample was CD4+ T cells sorted from blood. The receptors come from a human donor in good health. The CDR3 runs from the conserved cysteine through the conserved F or W. Clone sizes are given selectively: once, few, many, or a class where the clone is expanded.

clone size	J gene	V gene	CDR3 protein
NA	TRBJ1-1	TRBV4-1	CASSHSGGAGDTEAFF
NA	TRBJ2-1	TRBV4-3	CASSQGYRKVTYNEQFF
NA	TRBJ2-7	TRBV29-1	CSVAARSYEQYF
NA	TRBJ1-2	TRBV13	CASSLGLKKAGYTF
NA	TRBJ1-5	TRBV30	CAWRSGNQPQHF
NA	TRBJ2-7	TRBV28	CASSPPQGNPYEQYF
few	TRBJ2-5	TRBV5-6	CASSLTASFQETQYF
NA	TRBJ2-7	TRBV6-5	CASSYSGPGGHEQYF
few	TRBJ2-7	TRBV29-1	CSVVRGTPNEQYF
NA	TRBJ2-1	TRBV5-1	CASSLVPGGISSYNEQFF
few	TRBJ1-4	TRBV6-6	CASSDNRAANEKLFF
once	TRBJ2-6	TRBV7-2	CASSGGHSGANVLTF
medium-sized	TRBJ2-3	TRBV5-1	CASSLQAYYDTQYF
few	TRBJ2-2	TRBV4-2	CASRPGGADTGELFF
NA	TRBJ2-1	TRBV5-4	CASSLAPSGVYEQFF
NA	TRBJ2-3	TRBV2	CASSELAGGHKLGTQYF
NA	TRBJ2-7	TRBV11-2	CASSLEGTGYNEQYF
NA	TRBJ1-2	TRBV10-3	CAISERSTDTNYGYTF
NA	TRBJ2-5	TRBV5-6	CASSLPSSGGETQYF
once	TRBJ1-1	TRBV19	CASSATTGLMNTEAFF
NA	TRBJ2-2	TRBV19	CASRTGTGGSGELFF
NA	TRBJ2-7	TRBV25-1	CASSPPPGKGSYEQYF
NA	TRBJ2-3	TRBV2	CASSDLGADTQYF
few	TRBJ1-1	TRBV2	CAGGTDMNTEAFF
few	TRBJ2-5	TRBV29-1	CSVEGQFLQWETQYF
NA	TRBJ2-3	TRBV2	CASSEQGSMDTQYF
NA	TRBJ2-7	TRBV29-1	CSVELARGGEQYF